The 20 T cell receptor beta chains presented below share a single source sample, sequenced in a study of CD8 T cells in Susac syndrome. RNA totalling roughly 0.5 to 1 ug underwent reverse transcription with random hexamers. TCRdb re-called the immunoSEQ multiplex PCR reads through MiXCR, storing one row per CDR3 protein. Among about 190,000 distinct CDR3 sequences listed, approximately 95% were seen once. Material for sequencing was CD4+ T cells from PBMCs. The receptors were sampled from a human donor in good health.

The CDR3, as DNA: TGTGCCAGCAGCCCCCGCCCGGAGGGTACGCAGTATTTT. This translates into CASSPRPEGTQYF. The chain employs TRBV11-2 and TRBJ2-3; D might be TRBD2 (6 bases). The CDR3 loop spans 13 amino acids. The V end lost 5 bases, the J end lost 8 bases, and 14 bases lay between the germline ends. Germline V lookup: CDR1 SGHAT, CDR2 FQNNGV. Looking up the rest from reference TRBV11-2 and TRBJ2-3 gives the full variable domain: EAGVAQSPRYKIIEKRQSVAFWCNPISGHATLYWYQQILGQGPKLLIQFQNNGVVDDSQLPKDRFSAERLKGVDSTLKIQPAKLEDSAVYLCASSPRPEGTQYFGPGTRLTVL.

V and J are TRBV20-1 and TRBJ1-5; weak D call: TRBD1 (6 bases). Deletions cut 3 bases from V and 3 bases from J, with 15 bases between. Germline CDR1 and CDR2: DFQATT and SNEGSKA (reference sequence). The CDR3 runs to 15 residues. Here the CDR3 DNA reads TGCAGTGCTAGGAGCAGGGGACTTACCAATCAGCCCCAGCATTTT. Translated: CSARSRGLTNQPQHF.

V gene TRBV14 combines with J gene TRBJ1-1; no firm D call. The V gene lost 1 base and the J gene lost 7 bases, with 10 bases spanning the gap. Germline CDR1 reads SGHDN; CDR2 reads FVKESK. This CDR3 has 13 residues. CDR3 DNA: TGTGCCAGCAGCCAAGTGGGTAAGAATGAAGCTTTCTTT. As protein: CASSQVGKNEAFF.

The rearrangement uses TRBV28 and TRBJ2-7, with D maybe TRBD1 (6 bases). V was clipped by 2 bases and J by 6 bases, with 11 bases between them. Germline CDR1 is MDHEN and CDR2 is SYDVKM. The CDR3 is made up of 13 amino acids. CDR3 region: CASSLGLRGEQYF. In DNA, the CDR3 is TGTGCCAGCAGTTTAGGGCTCAGGGGCGAGCAGTACTTC.

This chain connects TRBV5-1 to TRBJ2-3; possibly TRBD1 or TRBD2 for D (6 bases each). The CDR3 extends over 13 amino acids. Germline V gene sequence: CDR1 SGHRS, CDR2 YFSETQ. The V end lost 6 bases, the J end lost 3 bases, and 11 bases lay between the germline ends. The CDR3 loop is CASNRGQTDTQYF. DNA for the CDR3: TGCGCCAGCAACCGGGGGCAGACAGATACGCAGTATTTT.

This chain's CDR3 is CASSFLRNHRVGNQPQHF. CDR3 nucleotides: TGTGCCAGCAGTTTCCTCCGGAATCACAGGGTAGGGAATCAGCCCCAGCATTTT. The chain has TRBV6-2 or TRBV6-3 and TRBJ1-5; maybe TRBD1 (6 bases). CDR1 and CDR2 (germline): MNHEY, SVGEGT. The CDR3 has 18 amino acids. Trimming left V 4 bases short and J 4 bases short, with 23 bases between.

The V call is TRBV24-1, the J call TRBJ1-5, with D possibly TRBD1 on 6 matching bases. The CDR3 consists of 14 residues. Between the trimmed V and J ends, which lost 3 bases and 7 bases, there was a span of 12 bases. CDR1 is KGHDR and CDR2 is SFDVKD in the germline V gene. The CDR3 nucleotides are TGTGCCACCAGTGATCACAGGGCTGGGCAGCCCCAGCATTTT. Translating gives CATSDHRAGQPQHF.

The gene calls are TRBV27 and TRBJ2-7; TRBD2 aligns across 14 bases. Germline V gene sequence: CDR1 MNHEY, CDR2 SMNVEV (reference sequence). The CDR3 sequence is 20 residues long. The trim removed 4 bases at V and 0 bases at J, leaving 14 bases unmatched. DNA of the CDR3: TGTGCCAGCAGTTCCCTTGGGGCCGGACTAGCGGGGGGCCCCTCCTACGAGCAGTACGTC. It codes for CASSSLGAGLAGGPSYEQYV.

The rearrangement links TRBV19 to TRBJ1-1; D is unclear. The CDR3 length is 16 residues. The V gene's germline CDR1 is LNHDA and CDR2 SQIVND (reference sequence). Trimming took 4 bases from V and 0 from J, leaving 15 bases between them. CDR3 bases: TGTGCCAGTAGTACGGGAAGGACGCCCATGAACACTGAAGCTTTCTTT. Protein sequence: CASSTGRTPMNTEAFF.

This chain uses TRBV2 with TRBJ2-5; 7 bases agree with TRBD1. CDR1 and CDR2 (germline): SNHLY, FYNNEI. The CDR3 is 14 residues long. V lost 5 bases to trimming and J lost 4 bases; unmatched junction nucleotides: 7. The CDR3 sequence is CASSYGQAGETQYF. The CDR3 DNA is TGTGCCAGCAGTTATGGACAGGCAGGAGAGACCCAGTACTTC. Full variable domain (missing parts from reference TRBV2 and TRBJ2-5): EPEVTQTPSHQVTQMGQEVILRCVPISNHLYFYWYRQILGQKVEFLVSFYNNEISEKSEIFDDQFSVERPDGSNFTLKIRSTKLEDSAMYFCASSYGQAGETQYFGPGTRLLVL.

The rearrangement uses TRBV14 and TRBJ1-6; maybe TRBD1 (5 bases). Deletions cut 4 bases from V and 4 bases from J, with 11 bases between. This CDR3 has 15 residues. Germline CDR1 SGHDN, CDR2 FVKESK. In DNA, the CDR3 is TGTGCCAGCAGCCCAGCGGCAGGGTATAATTCACCCCTCCACTTT. Encoded protein: CASSPAAGYNSPLHF.

This clonotype appeared a single time. This chain uses TRBV5-6 with TRBJ1-5, with D perhaps matching TRBD1 (5 bases). The V and J ends lost 4 bases and 6 bases respectively, with 11 bases between them. This CDR3 region has 13 residues. Germline values: CDR1 SGHDT, CDR2 YYEEEE. The CDR3 coding sequence is TGTGCCAGCAGCGCCCAGGGAATTCAGCCCCAGCATTTT. This translates into CASSAQGIQPQHF.

V and J are TRBV18 and TRBJ1-2, with D unresolved. Looked up from germline, CDR1 is KGHSH and CDR2 is LQKENI. The CDR3 extends over 13 amino acids. The V end lost 3 bases, the J end lost 7 bases, and 12 bases lay between the germline ends. In DNA, the CDR3 is TGTGCCAGCTCACCGTCCCTTCCTCGTGGCTACACCTTC. Residues: CASSPSLPRGYTF.

The chain links TRBV10-3 to TRBJ2-5; D is ambiguous. Germline V gene data show CDR1 as ENHRY and CDR2 as SYGVKD. This CDR3 comprises 12 residues. V gave up 6 bases and J gave up 9 bases, with 14 bases separating them. The CDR3 spells CAISGPREAQYF. The CDR3 DNA follows: TGTGCCATCAGCGGGCCCCGCGAGGCCCAGTACTTC.

The chain links TRBV3-1 to TRBJ1-6; D may be TRBD1 (5 bases). This CDR3 is 14 amino acids long. Germline CDR1 is LGHDT and CDR2 is YNNKEL (reference sequence). Deletions cut 6 bases from V and 5 bases from J, with 11 bases between. The CDR3 coding sequence is TGTGCCAGCAGTCAGACAGATAATAATTCACCCCTCCACTTT. This encodes CASSQTDNNSPLHF.

V and J are TRBV3-1 and TRBJ2-5; D is uncertain. CDR3 length equals 13 residues. The V end was cut by 0 bases, the J end by 5 bases, with 7 bases between. The germline V gene encodes CDR1 LGHDT and CDR2 YNNKEL (reference sequence). DNA for the CDR3: TGTGCCAGCAGCCAAGATGTTAGGGAGACCCAGTACTTC. It is translated as CASSQDVRETQYF.

This chain connects TRBV29-1 to TRBJ1-1; perhaps TRBD1 as D (6 bases). The germline V gene encodes CDR1 SQVTM and CDR2 ANQGSEA. V was clipped by 6 bases and J by 0 bases, with 14 bases between them. The CDR3 runs 14 residues. The chain's CDR3 is CSVGLGGMNTEAFF. In DNA, the CDR3 is TGCAGCGTCGGCCTCGGGGGCATGAACACTGAAGCTTTCTTT.

The chain combines TRBV29-1 with TRBJ2-3; the D gene is possibly TRBD2 (5 bases). The CDR3 is 12 amino acids. The V end was cut by 7 bases, the J end by 1 base, with 9 bases between. Germline V gives CDR1 SQVTM, CDR2 ANQGSEA. CDR3 sequence reads: CSATLGTDTQYF. CDR3 nucleotide sequence: TGCAGCGCCACACTAGGCACAGATACGCAGTATTTT.

The chain recombines TRBV6-2 or TRBV6-3 with TRBJ1-1; D might be TRBD1 (5 bases). This CDR3 is 13 amino acids long. Per germline, CDR1 MNHEY and CDR2 SVGEGT. Trimming cost V 4 bases and J 4 bases, with 10 bases left between them. CDR3 sequence reads: CASSSDSGTEAFF. In nucleotides, the CDR3 is TGTGCCAGCAGTTCCGACAGCGGCACTGAAGCTTTCTTT.

The chain carries TRBV11-1 and TRBJ2-7; D possibly corresponds to TRBD1 (5 bases). The CDR3 consists of 15 residues. Per germline, CDR1 SGHAT and CDR2 FQDESV (reference sequence). Trimming took off 5 bases at V and 7 bases at J, with 21 bases between the two ends. CDR3 sequence: CASSHGGQDPREQYF. The CDR3 region has the DNA TGTGCCAGCAGCCATGGCGGACAAGACCCGAGGGAGCAGTACTTC. Together with reference TRBV11-1 and TRBJ2-7, the CDR3 gives the full variable domain: EAEVAQSPRYKITEKSQAVAFWCDPISGHATLYWYRQILGQGPELLVQFQDESVVDDSQLPKDRFSAERLKGVDSTLKIQPAELGDSAMYLCASSHGGQDPREQYFGPGTRLTVT.